This TCR beta chain originates from a study of post-analysis software for immune sequencing data. General study points: Those with multiple sclerosis, the patient group, showed significantly lower normalized Chao1 diversity than controls. By F measure, samples from a shared preparation batch strongly co-clustered. Included in a set of a few TRBV segments more frequent in patients than controls were TRBV5-6, TRBV5-1 and TRBV20-1.

cDNA libraries for TCR beta contained unique molecular identifiers. From roughly 1 to 10 million T cells, 400,000 to 500,000 cDNA molecules were obtained. TCRdb re-analysed the PCR reads in MiXCR, keeping a single row per CDR3 protein. The sample consists of about 810,000 distinct CDR3 sequences, approximately 53% of them appearing once. Concerning this clonotype itself: Its antigen is not identified.

Germline V gene lookup returns CDR1 SGHVS and CDR2 FNYEAQ. This CDR3 has 18 residues. The V end lost 2 bases, the J end lost 0 bases, and 17 bases lay between the germline ends. Sequencing used blood. The chain uses TRBV7-6 and TRBJ2-1, with D possibly matching TRBD1 (6 bases). This clonotype was obtained from a girl aged 10 to 17 with multiple sclerosis. DNA for the CDR3: TGTGCCAGCAGCTTATTGGGGACAATGCCGAGCTCCTACAATGAGCAGTTCTTC. Its translation: CASSLLGTMPSSYNEQFF. Variable domain in full (rest from reference TRBV7-6 and TRBJ2-1): GAGVSQSPRYKVTKRGQDVALRCDPISGHVSLYWYRQALGQGPEFLTYFNYEAQQDKSGLPNDRFSAERPEGSISTLTIQRTEQRDSAMYRCASSLLGTMPSSYNEQFFGPGTRLTVL.